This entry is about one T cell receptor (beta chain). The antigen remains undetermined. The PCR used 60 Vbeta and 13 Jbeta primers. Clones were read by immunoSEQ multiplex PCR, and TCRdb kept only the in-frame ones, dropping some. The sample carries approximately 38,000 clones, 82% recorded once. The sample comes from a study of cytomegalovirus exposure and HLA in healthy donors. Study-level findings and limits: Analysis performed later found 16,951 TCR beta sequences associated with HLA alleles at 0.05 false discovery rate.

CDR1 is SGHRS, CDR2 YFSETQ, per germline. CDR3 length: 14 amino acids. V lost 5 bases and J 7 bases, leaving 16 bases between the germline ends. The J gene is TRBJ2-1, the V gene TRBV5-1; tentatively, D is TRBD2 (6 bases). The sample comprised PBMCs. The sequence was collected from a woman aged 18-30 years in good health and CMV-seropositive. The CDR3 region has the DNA TGCGCCAGCAGATTATCCGAGGGGAGGAATGAGCAGTTCTTC. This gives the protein CASRLSEGRNEQFF.